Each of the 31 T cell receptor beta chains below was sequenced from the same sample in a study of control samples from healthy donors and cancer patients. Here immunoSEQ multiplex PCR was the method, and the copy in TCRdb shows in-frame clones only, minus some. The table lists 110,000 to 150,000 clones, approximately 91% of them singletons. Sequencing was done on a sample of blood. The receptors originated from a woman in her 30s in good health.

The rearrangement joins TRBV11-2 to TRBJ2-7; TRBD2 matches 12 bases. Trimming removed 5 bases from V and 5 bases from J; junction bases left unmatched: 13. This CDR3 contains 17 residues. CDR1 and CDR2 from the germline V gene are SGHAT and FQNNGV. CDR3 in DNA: TGTGCCAGCAGCCCGGGCCCTTTACTAGCGGGAGGAGACGAGCAGTACTTC. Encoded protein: CASSPGPLLAGGDEQYF.

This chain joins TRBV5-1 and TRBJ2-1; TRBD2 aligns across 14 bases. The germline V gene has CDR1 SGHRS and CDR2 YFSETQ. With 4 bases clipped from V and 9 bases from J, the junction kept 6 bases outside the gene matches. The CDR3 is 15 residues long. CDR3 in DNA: TGCGCCAGCAGCGGGGGACTAGCGGGAGTTATTGAGCAGTTCTTC. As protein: CASSGGLAGVIEQFF.

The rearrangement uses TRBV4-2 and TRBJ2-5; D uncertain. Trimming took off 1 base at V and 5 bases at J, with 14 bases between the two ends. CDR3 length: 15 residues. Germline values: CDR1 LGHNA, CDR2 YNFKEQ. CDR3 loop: CASSQVVQSGETQYF. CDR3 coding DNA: TGTGCCAGCAGCCAAGTTGTCCAGAGTGGCGAGACCCAGTACTTC.

The CDR3: CASRRGEAGELFF. The CDR3 DNA is TGTGCCAGTCGACGGGGGGAGGCGGGGGAGCTGTTTTTT. This sequence joins TRBV19 and TRBJ2-2; 7 positions agree with TRBD2. Trimming removed 8 bases from V and 8 bases from J; junction bases left unmatched: 8. Looked up from germline, CDR1 is LNHDA and CDR2 is SQIVND (reference sequence). The CDR3 runs to 13 residues.

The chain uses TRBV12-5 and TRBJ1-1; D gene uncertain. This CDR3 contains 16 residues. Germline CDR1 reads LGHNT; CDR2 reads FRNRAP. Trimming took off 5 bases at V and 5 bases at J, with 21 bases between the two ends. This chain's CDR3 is CASGPGNSRVGTEAFF. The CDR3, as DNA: TGTGCTAGTGGTCCGGGGAACAGTAGGGTGGGAACTGAAGCTTTCTTT.

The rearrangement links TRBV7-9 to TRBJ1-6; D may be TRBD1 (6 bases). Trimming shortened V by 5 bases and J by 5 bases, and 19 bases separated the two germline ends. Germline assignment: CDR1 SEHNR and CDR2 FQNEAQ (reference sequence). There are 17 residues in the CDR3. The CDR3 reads CASSQHAEDRDNSPLHF. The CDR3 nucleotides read TGTGCCAGCAGCCAACACGCCGAGGACAGAGATAATTCACCCCTCCACTTT.

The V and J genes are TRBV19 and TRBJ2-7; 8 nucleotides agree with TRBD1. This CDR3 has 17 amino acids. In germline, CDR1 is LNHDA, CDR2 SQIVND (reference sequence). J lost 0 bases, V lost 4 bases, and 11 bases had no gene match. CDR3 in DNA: TGTGCCAGTAGTACTGGACAGGGAAATCTTCTCTCCTACGAGCAGTACTTC. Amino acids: CASSTGQGNLLSYEQYF. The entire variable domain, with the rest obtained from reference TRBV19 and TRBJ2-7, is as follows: DGGITQSPKYLFRKEGQNVTLSCEQNLNHDAMYWYRQDPGQGLRLIYYSQIVNDFQKGDIAEGYSVSREKKESFPLTVTSAQKNPTAFYLCASSTGQGNLLSYEQYFGPGTRLTVT.

CDR3 loop: CASSISVGGSRDEQYF. The CDR3 DNA reads as TGTGCCAGTAGTATAAGCGTGGGCGGCTCGAGGGACGAGCAGTACTTC. The rearrangement uses TRBV19 and TRBJ2-7, with D possibly matching TRBD2 (5 bases). This CDR3 spans 16 amino acids. Germline V lookup: CDR1 LNHDA, CDR2 SQIVND (reference sequence). Trimming pared 2 bases from V and 5 bases from J, leaving 19 bases between.

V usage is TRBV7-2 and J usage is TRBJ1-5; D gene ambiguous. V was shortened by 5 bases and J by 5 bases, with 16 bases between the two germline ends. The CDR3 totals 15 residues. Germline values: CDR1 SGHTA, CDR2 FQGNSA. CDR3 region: CASSPETFSDQPQHF. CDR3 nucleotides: TGTGCCAGCAGCCCGGAGACTTTTTCGGATCAGCCCCAGCATTTT. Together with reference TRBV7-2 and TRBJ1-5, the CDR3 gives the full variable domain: GAGVSQSPSNKVTEKGKDVELRCDPISGHTALYWYRQSLGQGLEFLIYFQGNSAPDKSGLPSDRFSAERTGGSVSTLTIQRTQQEDSAVYLCASSPETFSDQPQHFGDGTRLSIL.

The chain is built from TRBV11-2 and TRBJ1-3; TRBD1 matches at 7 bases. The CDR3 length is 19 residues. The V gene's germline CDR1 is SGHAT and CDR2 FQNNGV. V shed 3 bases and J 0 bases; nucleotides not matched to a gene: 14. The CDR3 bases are TGTGCCAGCAGCTTCATAGGAGCTCGGGACAGCGCCTCTGGAAACACCATATATTTT. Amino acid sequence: CASSFIGARDSASGNTIYF.

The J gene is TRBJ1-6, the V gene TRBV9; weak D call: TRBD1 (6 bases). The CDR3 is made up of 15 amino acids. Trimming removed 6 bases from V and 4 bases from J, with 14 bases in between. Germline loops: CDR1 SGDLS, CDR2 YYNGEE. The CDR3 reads CASTSGGGYNSPLHF. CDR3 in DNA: TGTGCCAGCACTAGCGGAGGGGGTTATAATTCACCCCTCCACTTT.

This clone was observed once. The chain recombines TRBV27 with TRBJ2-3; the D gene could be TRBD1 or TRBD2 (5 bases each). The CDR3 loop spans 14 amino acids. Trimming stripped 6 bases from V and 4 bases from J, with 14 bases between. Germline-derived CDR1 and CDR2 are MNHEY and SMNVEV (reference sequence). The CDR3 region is CASSEWGRSDTQYF. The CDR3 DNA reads TGTGCCAGCAGCGAGTGGGGGAGATCAGATACGCAGTATTTT.

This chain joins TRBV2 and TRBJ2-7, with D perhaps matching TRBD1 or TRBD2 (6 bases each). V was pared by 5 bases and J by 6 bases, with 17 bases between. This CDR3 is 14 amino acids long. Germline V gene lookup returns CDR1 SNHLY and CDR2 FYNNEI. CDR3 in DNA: TGTGCCAGCAGTTTCGGGGGCGCGGGGAGCGAGCAGTACTTC. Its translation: CASSFGGAGSEQYF.

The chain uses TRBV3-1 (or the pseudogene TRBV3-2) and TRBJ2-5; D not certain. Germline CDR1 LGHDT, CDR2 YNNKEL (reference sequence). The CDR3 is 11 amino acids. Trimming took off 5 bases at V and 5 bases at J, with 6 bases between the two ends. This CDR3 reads CASSYQETQYF. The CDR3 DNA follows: TGTGCCAGCAGCTATCAGGAGACCCAGTACTTC.

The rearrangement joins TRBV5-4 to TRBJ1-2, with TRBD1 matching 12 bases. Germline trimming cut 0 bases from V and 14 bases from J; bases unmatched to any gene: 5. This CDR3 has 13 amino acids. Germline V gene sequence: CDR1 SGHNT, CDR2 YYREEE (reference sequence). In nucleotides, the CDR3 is TGTGCCAGCAGCTTGGTGGGGACAGGGGGCAGGACCTTC. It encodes CASSLVGTGGRTF. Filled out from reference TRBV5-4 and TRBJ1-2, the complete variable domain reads ETGVTQSPTHLIKTRGQQVTLRCSSQSGHNTVSWYQQALGQGPQFIFQYYREEENGRGNFPPRFSGLQFPNYSSELNVNALELDDSALYLCASSLVGTGGRTFGSGTRLTVV.

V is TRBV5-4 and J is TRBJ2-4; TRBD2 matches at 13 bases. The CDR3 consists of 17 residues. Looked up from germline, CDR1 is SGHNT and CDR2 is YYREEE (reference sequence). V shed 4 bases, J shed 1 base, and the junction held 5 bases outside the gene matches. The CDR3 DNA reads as TGTGCCAGCAGCGGCCCGGGACTAGCGGGGGCCAAAAACATTCAGTACTTC. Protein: CASSGPGLAGAKNIQYF.

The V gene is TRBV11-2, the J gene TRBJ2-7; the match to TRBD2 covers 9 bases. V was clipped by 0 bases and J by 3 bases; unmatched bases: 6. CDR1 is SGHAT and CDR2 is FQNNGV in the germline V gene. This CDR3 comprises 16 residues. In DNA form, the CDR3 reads TGTGCCAGCAGCTTAGATCCGCTAGCGGGAATCTACGAGCAGTACTTC. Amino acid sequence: CASSLDPLAGIYEQYF.

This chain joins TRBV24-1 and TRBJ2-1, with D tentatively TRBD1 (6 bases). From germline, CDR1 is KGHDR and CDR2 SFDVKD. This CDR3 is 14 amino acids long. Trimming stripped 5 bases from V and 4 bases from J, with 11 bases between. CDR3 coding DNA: TGTGCCACCAGTGCATCGACAGGATACAATGAGCAGTTCTTC. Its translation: CATSASTGYNEQFF.

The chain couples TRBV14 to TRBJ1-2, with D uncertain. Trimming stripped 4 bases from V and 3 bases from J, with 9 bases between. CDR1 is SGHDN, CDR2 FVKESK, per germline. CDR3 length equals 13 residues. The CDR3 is CASSLDRDYGYTF. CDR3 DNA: TGTGCCAGCAGCCTTGATAGGGACTATGGCTACACCTTC. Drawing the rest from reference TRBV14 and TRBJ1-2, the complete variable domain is EAGVTQFPSHSVIEKGQTVTLRCDPISGHDNLYWYRRVMGKEIKFLLHFVKESKQDESGMPNNRFLAERTGGTYSTLKVQPAELEDSGVYFCASSLDRDYGYTFGSGTRLTVV.

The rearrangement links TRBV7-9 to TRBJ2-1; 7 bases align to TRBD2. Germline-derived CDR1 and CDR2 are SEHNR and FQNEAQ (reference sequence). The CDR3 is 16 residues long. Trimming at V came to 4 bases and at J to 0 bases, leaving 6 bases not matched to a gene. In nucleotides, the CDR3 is TGTGCCAGCAGCTCTCACAGCGGGATCTCCTACAATGAGCAGTTCTTC. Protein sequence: CASSSHSGISYNEQFF.

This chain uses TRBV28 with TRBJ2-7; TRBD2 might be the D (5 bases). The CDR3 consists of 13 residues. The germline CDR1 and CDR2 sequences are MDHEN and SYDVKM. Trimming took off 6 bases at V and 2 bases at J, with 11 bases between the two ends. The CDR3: CASSRLSTYEQYF. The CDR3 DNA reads TGTGCCAGCAGCCGACTAAGCACCTACGAGCAGTACTTC.

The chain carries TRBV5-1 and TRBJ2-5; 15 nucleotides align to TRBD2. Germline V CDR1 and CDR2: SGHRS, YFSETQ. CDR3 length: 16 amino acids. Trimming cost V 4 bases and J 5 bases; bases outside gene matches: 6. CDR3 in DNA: TGCGCCAGCAGCGCCGGACTAGCGGGAGGGCAGGAGACCCAGTACTTC. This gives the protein CASSAGLAGGQETQYF.

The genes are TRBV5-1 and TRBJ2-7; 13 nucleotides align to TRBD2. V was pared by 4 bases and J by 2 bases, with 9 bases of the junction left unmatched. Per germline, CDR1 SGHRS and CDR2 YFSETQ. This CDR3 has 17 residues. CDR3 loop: CASSPGLAGADTYEQYF. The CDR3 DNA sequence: TGCGCCAGCAGCCCAGGACTAGCGGGAGCTGATACCTACGAGCAGTACTTC.

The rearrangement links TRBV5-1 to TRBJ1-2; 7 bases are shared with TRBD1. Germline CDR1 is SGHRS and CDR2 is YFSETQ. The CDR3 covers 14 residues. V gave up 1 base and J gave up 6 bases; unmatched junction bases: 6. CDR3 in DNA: TGCGCCAGCAGCTTGTCCAGGGGGTCAGATGGCTACACCTTC. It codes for CASSLSRGSDGYTF.

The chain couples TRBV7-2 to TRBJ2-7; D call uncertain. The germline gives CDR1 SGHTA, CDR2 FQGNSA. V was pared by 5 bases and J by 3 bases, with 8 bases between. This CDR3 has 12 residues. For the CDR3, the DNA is TGTGCCAGCAGCCCCCATAGCTACGAGCAGTACTTC. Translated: CASSPHSYEQYF.

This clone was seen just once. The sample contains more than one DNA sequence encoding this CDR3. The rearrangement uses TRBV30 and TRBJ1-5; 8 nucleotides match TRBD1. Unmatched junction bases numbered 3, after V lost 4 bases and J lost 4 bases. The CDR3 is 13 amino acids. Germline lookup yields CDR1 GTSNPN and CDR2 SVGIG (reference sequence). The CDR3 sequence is CAWKTGGNQPQHF. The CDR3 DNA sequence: TGTGCCTGGAAAACAGGGGGAAATCAGCCCCAGCATTTT.

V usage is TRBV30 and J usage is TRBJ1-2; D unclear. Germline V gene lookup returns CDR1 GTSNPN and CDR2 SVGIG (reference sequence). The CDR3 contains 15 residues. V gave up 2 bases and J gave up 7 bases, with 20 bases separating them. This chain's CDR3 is CAWSLGGLDGGGYTF. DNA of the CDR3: TGTGCCTGGAGTCTAGGCGGATTGGACGGCGGTGGCTACACCTTC.

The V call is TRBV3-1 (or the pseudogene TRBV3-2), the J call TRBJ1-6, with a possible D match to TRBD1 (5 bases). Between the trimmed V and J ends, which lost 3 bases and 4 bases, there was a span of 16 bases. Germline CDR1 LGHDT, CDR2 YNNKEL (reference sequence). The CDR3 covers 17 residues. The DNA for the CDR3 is TGTGCCAGCAGCCAGCTGACAGCACCCCTATATAATTCACCCCTCCACTTT. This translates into CASSQLTAPLYNSPLHF.

CDR3 sequence reads: CASSWGPSGEQSPLHF. DNA of the CDR3: TGCGCCAGCAGCTGGGGGCCCTCGGGGGAACAATCACCCCTCCACTTT. This chain uses TRBV5-1 with TRBJ1-6, with D possibly TRBD1 on 6 matching bases. Trimming took 3 bases from V and 10 from J, leaving 20 bases between them. Per the germline V gene, CDR1 is SGHRS and CDR2 is YFSETQ. The CDR3 runs to 16 residues.

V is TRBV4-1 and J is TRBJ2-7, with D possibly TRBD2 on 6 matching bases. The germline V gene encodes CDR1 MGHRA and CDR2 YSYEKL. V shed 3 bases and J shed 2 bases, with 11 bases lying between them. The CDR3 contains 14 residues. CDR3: CASSHTGDAYEQYF. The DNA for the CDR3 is TGCGCCAGCAGCCATACGGGAGACGCCTACGAGCAGTACTTC.

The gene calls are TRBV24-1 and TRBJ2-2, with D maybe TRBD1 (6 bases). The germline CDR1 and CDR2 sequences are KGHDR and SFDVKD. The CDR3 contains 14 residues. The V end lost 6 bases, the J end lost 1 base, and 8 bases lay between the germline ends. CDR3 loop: CATSNRENTGELFF. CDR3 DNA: TGTGCCACCAGTAACAGGGAGAACACCGGGGAGCTGTTTTTT.